This T cell receptor beta chain was sequenced during a study of OX40 agonist ivuxolimab in advanced cancers. Method: immunoSEQ multiplex PCR; TCRdb's copy keeps in-frame clones and lacks some. The table records roughly 67,000 clones, roughly 82% of them present only once. V was clipped by 7 bases and J by 6 bases; unmatched bases: 8. This CDR3 is 14 amino acids long. The TCR was taken from an adult with an advanced solid tumor such as melanoma, head and neck, liver or kidney cancer. The chain employs TRBV6-7 and TRBJ2-2, with 7 bases fitting TRBD1. TRBV6-7 counts as an open reading frame of uncertain function. The sample here was CD4+ or CD8+ T cells sorted from blood, taken in a trial of the OX40 agonist ivuxolimab. DNA of the CDR3: TGTGCCAGCACCGAAACTCAGGGGGCCGGGGAGCTGTTTTTT. It encodes CASTETQGAGELFF.